The clone carrying this TCR beta chain was counted a single time. As yet, its antigen is unknown. This record belongs to a study of T cells in localized non-small cell lung cancer. The study, taken as a whole, reports: Among the tissues sampled, uninvolved adjacent lung had the highest T cell clonality, above tumor.

Assay: immunoSEQ multiplex PCR; the TCRdb copy retains only in-frame clones and omits some. The table shows 50,000 to 65,000 clones, with roughly 80% occurring only once. Germline V lookup: CDR1 MDHEN, CDR2 SYDVKM. The CDR3 contains 15 residues. Germline trimming cut 6 bases from V and 8 bases from J; bases unmatched to any gene: 10. Sample: PBMCs, taken before any cancer treatment. This receptor was taken from a woman between 40 and 69 years old with stage II lung adenocarcinoma. This sequence joins TRBV28 and TRBJ1-4, with 9 nucleotides matching TRBD1. In DNA, the CDR3 is TGTGCCAGCAGCCCCGGGACAGGGATTGGCGAAAAACTGTTTTTT. It codes for CASSPGTGIGEKLFF.